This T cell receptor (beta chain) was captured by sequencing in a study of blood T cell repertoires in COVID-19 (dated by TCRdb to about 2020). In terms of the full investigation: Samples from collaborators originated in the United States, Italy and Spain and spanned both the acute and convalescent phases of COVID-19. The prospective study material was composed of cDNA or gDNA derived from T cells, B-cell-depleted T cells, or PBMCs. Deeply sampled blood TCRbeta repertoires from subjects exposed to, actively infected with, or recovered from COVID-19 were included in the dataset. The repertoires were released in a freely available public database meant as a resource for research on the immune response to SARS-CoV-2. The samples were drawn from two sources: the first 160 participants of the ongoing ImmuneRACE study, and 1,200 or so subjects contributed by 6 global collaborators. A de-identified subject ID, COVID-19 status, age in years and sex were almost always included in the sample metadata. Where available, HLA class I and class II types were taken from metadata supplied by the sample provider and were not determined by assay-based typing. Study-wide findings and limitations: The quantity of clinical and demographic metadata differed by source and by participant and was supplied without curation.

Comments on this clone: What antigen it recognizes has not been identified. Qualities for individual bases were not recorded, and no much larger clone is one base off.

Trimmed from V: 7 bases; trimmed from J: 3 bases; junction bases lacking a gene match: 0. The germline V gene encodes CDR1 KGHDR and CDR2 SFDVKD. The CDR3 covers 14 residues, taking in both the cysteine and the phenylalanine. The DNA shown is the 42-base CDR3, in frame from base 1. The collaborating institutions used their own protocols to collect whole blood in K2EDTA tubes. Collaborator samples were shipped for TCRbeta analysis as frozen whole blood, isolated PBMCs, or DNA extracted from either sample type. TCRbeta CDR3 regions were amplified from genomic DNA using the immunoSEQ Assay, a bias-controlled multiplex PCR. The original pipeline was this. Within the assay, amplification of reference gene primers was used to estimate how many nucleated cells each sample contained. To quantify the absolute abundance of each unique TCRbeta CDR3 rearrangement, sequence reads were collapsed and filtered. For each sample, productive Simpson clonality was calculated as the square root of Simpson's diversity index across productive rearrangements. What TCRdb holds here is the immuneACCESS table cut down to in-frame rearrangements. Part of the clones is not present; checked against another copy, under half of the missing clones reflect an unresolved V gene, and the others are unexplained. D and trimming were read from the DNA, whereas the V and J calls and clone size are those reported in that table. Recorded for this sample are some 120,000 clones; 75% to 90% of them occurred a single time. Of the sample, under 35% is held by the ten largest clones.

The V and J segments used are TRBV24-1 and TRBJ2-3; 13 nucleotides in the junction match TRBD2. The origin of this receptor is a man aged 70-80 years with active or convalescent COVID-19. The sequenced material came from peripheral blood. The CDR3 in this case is CATRTSGGTDTQYF. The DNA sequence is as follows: TGTGCCACCAGGACTAGCGGGGGGACAGATACGCAGTATTTT.